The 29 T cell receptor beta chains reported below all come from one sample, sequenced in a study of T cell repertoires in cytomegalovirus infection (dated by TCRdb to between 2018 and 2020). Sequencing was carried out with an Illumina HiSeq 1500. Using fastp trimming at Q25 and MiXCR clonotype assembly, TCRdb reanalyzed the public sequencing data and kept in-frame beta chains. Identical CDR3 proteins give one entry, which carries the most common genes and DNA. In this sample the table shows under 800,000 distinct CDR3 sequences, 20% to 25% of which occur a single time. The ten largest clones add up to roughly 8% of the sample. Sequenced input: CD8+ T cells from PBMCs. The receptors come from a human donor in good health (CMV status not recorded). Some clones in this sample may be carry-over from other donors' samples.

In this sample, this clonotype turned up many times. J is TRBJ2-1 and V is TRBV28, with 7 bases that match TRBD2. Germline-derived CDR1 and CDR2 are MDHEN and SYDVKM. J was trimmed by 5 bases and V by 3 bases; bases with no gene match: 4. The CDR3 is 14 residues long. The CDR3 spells CASSFSGYNNEQFF. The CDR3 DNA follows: TGTGCCAGCAGTTTTAGCGGGTATAACAATGAGCAGTTCTTC.

The CDR3 DNA follows: TGCAGCGTTGAACCGCCAGGGTTGGATGGCTACACCTTC. Amino acid sequence: CSVEPPGLDGYTF. V and J are TRBV29-1 and TRBJ1-2; weak D call: TRBD1 (5 bases). This CDR3 contains 13 residues. CDR1 SQVTM and CDR2 ANQGSEA come from the germline V gene. V dropped 2 bases and J dropped 6 bases, with 13 bases sitting between them.

CDR3 coding DNA: TGCGCCAGCAGTCACACAAGACAGGGCGGCAAAAACATTCAGTACTTC. Amino acids: CASSHTRQGGKNIQYF. The V gene is TRBV23-1, the J gene TRBJ2-4, with 7 bases fitting TRBD1. TRBV23-1 is known as an ORF, though its function is uncertain. The junction had 8 bases not matched to a gene; V was cut back by 3 bases and J by 3 bases. This CDR3 is 16 amino acids long.

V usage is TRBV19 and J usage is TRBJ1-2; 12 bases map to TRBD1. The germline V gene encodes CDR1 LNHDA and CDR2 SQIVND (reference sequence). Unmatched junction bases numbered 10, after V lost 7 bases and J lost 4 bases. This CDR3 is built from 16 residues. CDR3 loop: CASMPGQGALFYGYTF. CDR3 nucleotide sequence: TGTGCCAGTATGCCGGGACAGGGGGCCCTCTTCTATGGCTACACCTTC.

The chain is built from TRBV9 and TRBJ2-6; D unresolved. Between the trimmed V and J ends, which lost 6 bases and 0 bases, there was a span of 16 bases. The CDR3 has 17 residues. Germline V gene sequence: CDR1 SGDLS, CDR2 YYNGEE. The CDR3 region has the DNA TGTGCCAGCAATACACCCTCCACGGACTCTGGGGCCAACGTCCTGACTTTC. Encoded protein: CASNTPSTDSGANVLTF.

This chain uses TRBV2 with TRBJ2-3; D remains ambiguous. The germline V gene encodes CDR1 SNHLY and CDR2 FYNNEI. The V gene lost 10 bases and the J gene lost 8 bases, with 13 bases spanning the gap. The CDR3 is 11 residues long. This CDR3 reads CAIQQRGTQYF. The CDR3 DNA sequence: TGTGCCATACAACAGCGTGGTACGCAGTATTTT.

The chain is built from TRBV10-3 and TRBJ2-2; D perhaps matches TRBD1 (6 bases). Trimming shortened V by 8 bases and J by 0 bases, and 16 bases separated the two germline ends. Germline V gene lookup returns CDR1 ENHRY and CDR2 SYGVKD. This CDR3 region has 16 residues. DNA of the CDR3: TGTGCCATCCGGCAGAAGGGACACTCGAACACCGGGGAGCTGTTTTTT. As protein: CAIRQKGHSNTGELFF.

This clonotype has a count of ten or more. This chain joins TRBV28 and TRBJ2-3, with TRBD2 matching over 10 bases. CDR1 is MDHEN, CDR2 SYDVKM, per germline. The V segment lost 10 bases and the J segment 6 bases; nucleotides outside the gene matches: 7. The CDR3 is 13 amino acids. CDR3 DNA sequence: TGTGCCACCAAGCGGGGGGGCTGGGATACGCAGTATTTT. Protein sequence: CATKRGGWDTQYF.

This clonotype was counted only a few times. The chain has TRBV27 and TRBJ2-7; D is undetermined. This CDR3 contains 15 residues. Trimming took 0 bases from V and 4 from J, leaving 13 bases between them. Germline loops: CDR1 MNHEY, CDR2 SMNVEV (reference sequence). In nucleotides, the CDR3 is TGTGCCAGCAGTTTATCAATTAATAGGGTGTACGAGCAGTACGTC. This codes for CASSLSINRVYEQYV.

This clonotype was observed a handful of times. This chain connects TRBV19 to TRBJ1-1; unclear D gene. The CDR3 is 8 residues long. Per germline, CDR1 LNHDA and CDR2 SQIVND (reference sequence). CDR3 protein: CAPRGAFF. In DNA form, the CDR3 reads TGTGCTCCTCGCGGAGCTTTCTTT.

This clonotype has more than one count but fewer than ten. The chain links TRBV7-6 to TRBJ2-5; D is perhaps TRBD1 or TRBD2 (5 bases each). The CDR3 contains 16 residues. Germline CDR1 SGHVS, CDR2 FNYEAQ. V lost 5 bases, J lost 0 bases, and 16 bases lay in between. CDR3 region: CASSPLPRDDQETQYF. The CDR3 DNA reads TGTGCCAGCAGCCCCCTCCCCAGGGACGACCAAGAGACCCAGTACTTC. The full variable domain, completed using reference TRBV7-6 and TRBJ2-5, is GAGVSQSPRYKVTKRGQDVALRCDPISGHVSLYWYRQALGQGPEFLTYFNYEAQQDKSGLPNDRFSAERPEGSISTLTIQRTEQRDSAMYRCASSPLPRDDQETQYFGPGTRLLVL.

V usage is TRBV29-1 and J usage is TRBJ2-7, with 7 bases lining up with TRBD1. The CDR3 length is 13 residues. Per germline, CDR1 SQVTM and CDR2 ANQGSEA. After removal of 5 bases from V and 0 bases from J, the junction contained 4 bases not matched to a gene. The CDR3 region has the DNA TGCAGCGTTCTTGGACAGGCCTCCTACGAGCAGTACTTC. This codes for CSVLGQASYEQYF.

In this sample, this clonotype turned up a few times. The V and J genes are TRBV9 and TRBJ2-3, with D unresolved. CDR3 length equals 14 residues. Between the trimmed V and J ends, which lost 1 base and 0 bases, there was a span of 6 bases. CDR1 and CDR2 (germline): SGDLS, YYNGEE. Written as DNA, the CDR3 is TGTGCCAGCAGCGTAAGCAAGAGCACAGATACGCAGTATTTT. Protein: CASSVSKSTDTQYF.

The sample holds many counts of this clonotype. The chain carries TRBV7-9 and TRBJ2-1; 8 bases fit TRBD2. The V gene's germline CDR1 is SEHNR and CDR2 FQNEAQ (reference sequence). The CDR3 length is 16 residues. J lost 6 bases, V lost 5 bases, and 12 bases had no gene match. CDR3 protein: CASSLSPGGPINEQFF. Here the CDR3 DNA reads TGTGCCAGCAGCCTTTCTCCGGGGGGGCCGATCAATGAGCAGTTCTTC.

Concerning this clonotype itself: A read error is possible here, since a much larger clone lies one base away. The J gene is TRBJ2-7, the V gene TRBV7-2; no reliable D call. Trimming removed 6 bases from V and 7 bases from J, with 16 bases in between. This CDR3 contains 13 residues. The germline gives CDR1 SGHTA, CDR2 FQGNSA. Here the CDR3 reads CASRSANNGEQYV. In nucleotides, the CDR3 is TGTGCCAGCAGGTCTGCGAACAACGGGGAGCAGTACGTC.

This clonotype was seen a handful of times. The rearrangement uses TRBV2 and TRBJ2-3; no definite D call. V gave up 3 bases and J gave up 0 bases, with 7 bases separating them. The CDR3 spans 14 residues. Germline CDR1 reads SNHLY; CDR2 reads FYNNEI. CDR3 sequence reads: CASSDPKSTDTQYF. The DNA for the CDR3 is TGTGCCAGCAGTGACCCCAAGAGCACAGATACGCAGTATTTT.

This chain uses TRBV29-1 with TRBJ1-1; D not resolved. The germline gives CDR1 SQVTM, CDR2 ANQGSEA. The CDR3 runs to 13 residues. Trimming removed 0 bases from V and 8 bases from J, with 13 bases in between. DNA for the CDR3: TGCAGCGTTGAAGATGGGATGATTCTCGAAGCTTTCTTT. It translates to CSVEDGMILEAFF.

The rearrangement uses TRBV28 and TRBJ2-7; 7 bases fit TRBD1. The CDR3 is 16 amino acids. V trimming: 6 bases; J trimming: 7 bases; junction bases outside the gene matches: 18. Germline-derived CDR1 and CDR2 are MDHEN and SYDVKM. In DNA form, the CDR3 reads TGTGCCAGCAGACGAGCCAACAGGGGTCCTGGTGGTGAGCAGTACGTC. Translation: CASRRANRGPGGEQYV.

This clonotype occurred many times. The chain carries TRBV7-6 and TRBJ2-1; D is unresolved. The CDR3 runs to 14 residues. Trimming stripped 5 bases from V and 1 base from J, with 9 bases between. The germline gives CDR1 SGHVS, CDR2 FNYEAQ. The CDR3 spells CASSPSMSYNEQFF. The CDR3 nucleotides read TGTGCCAGCAGCCCCTCGATGTCCTACAATGAGCAGTTCTTC. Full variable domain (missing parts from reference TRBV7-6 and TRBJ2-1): GAGVSQSPRYKVTKRGQDVALRCDPISGHVSLYWYRQALGQGPEFLTYFNYEAQQDKSGLPNDRFSAERPEGSISTLTIQRTEQRDSAMYRCASSPSMSYNEQFFGPGTRLTVL.

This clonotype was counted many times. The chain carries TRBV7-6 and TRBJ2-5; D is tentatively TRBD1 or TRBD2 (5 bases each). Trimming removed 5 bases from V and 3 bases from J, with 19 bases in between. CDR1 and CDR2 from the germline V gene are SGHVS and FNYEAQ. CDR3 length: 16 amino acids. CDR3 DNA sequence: TGTGCCAGCAGCCTCTATCCCAGAGGGGCCGAAGAGACCCAGTACTTC. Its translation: CASSLYPRGAEETQYF.

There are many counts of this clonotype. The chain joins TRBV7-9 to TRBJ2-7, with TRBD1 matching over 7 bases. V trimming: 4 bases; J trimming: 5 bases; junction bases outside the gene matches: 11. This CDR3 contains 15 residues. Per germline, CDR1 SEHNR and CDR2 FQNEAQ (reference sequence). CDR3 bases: TGTGCCAGCAGCTCTAGCCACAGGGGCTTCAACGAGCAGTACGTC. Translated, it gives CASSSSHRGFNEQYV.

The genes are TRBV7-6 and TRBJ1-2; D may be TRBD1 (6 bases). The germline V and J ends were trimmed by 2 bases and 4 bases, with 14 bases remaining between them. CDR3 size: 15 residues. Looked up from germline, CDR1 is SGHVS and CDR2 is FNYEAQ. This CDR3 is CASSLSLQTGYGYTF. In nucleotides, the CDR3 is TGTGCCAGCAGCTTAAGTCTCCAGACAGGCTATGGCTACACCTTC. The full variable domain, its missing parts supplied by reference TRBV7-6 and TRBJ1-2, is GAGVSQSPRYKVTKRGQDVALRCDPISGHVSLYWYRQALGQGPEFLTYFNYEAQQDKSGLPNDRFSAERPEGSISTLTIQRTEQRDSAMYRCASSLSLQTGYGYTFGSGTRLTVV.

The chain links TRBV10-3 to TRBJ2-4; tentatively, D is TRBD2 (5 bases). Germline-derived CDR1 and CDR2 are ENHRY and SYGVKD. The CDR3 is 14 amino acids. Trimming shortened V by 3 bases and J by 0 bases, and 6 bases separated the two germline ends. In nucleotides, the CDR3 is TGTGCCATCAGTGACCGGGGAGCCAAAAACATTCAGTACTTC. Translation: CAISDRGAKNIQYF.

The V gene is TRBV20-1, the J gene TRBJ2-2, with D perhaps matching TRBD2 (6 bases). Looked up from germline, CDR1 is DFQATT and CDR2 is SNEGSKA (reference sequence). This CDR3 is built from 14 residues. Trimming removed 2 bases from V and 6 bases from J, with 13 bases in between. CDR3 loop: CSARWREAAGELFF. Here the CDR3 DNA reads TGCAGTGCTAGATGGAGGGAGGCGGCCGGGGAGCTGTTTTTT.

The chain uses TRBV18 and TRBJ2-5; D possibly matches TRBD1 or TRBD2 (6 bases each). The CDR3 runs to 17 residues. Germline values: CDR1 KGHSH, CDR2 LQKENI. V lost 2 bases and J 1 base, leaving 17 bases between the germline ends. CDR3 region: CASSPAERGATQETQYF. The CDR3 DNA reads TGTGCCAGCTCACCAGCTGAGAGGGGGGCAACCCAAGAGACCCAGTACTTC.

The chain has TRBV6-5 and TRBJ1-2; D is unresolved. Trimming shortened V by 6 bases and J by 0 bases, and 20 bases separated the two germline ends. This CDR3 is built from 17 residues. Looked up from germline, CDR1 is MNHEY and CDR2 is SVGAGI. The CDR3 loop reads CASSDLDVYDSNYGYTF. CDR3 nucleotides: TGTGCCAGCAGCGACCTGGACGTTTACGACTCTAACTATGGCTACACCTTC.

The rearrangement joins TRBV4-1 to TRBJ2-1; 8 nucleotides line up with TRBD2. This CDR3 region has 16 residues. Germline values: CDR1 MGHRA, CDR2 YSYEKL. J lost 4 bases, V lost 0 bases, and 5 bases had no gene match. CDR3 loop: CASSQDQRGRYNEQFF. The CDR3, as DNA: TGCGCCAGCAGCCAAGATCAGCGGGGGAGATACAATGAGCAGTTCTTC.

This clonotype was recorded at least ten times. CDR3 sequence: CASPEYTGELFF. In DNA form, the CDR3 reads TGTGCCAGCCCGGAGTACACCGGGGAGCTGTTTTTT. This chain joins TRBV7-9 and TRBJ2-2; D gene ambiguous. Germline V gives CDR1 SEHNR, CDR2 FQNEAQ (reference sequence). The CDR3 runs 12 residues. V was shortened by 8 bases and J by 3 bases, with 7 bases between the two germline ends. Based on the CDR3 plus reference TRBV7-9 and TRBJ2-2, the full variable domain is DTGVSQNPRHKITKRGQNVTFRCDPISEHNRLYWYRQTLGQGPEFLTYFQNEAQLEKSRLLSDRFSAERPKGSFSTLEIQRTEQGDSAMYLCASPEYTGELFFGEGSRLTVL.

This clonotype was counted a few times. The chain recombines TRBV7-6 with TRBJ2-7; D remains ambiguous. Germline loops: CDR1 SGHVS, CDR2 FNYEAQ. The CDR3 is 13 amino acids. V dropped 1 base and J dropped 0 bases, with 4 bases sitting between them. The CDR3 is CASSLDFSYEQYV. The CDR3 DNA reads TGTGCCAGCAGCTTAGACTTCTCCTACGAGCAGTACGTC.